This TCR beta chain was sequenced for a study of blood T cell repertoires in COVID-19. The data were produced by immunoSEQ multiplex PCR, yet TCRdb's version contains in-frame clones alone and is incomplete. This sample has approximately 380,000 clones, with approximately 93% found just once. CDR3 length: 16 amino acids. V shed 6 bases and J 4 bases; nucleotides not matched to a gene: 11. The germline V gene has CDR1 WNHNN and CDR2 SYGVQD (reference sequence). Source material: PBMCs or T cells enriched from blood (not recorded which). J is TRBJ2-3 and V is TRBV10-1; TRBD1 matches at 9 bases. The sequence was collected from a woman between 40 and 55 years old who had been exposed to COVID-19. CDR3 sequence: CASSGPGTGRPDTQYF. CDR3 nucleotides: TGCGCCAGCAGCGGCCCCGGGACAGGGCGACCAGATACGCAGTATTTT.